This record concerns one TCR beta chain sequence. Antigen specificity is unknown. The data were taken from a study of cytomegalovirus exposure and HLA in healthy donors. Broader study findings: It was approximately 170 TCR beta chains that were listed as cytomegalovirus-associated. The authors later linked a missense DCLRE1C variant to TCR beta V- and J-gene trimming. Rare TCR sequences predominated, though certain public TCRs were found in many donors. From TCR beta sequences, most subjects' HLA-A and HLA-B alleles were reportedly predicted accurately.

This PCR relied on a set of 60 Vbeta primers and 13 Jbeta primers. The table came from immunoSEQ multiplex PCR; TCRdb's copy has only in-frame clones and leaves some out. The sample records roughly 90,000 clones, less than 85% being singletons. Sequenced input: PBMCs. The TCR was taken from a man between 18 and 35 years old in good health and CMV-seronegative.

The CDR3 protein is CASSRGSYEQYF. The CDR3 bases are TGTGCCAGCAGCCGGGGGTCCTACGAGCAGTACTTC. This chain connects TRBV11-3 to TRBJ2-7; D may be TRBD2 (6 bases). CDR1 and CDR2 (germline): SGHNT, YENEEA. Deletions cut 5 bases from V and 1 base from J, with 6 bases between. The CDR3 runs to 12 residues.